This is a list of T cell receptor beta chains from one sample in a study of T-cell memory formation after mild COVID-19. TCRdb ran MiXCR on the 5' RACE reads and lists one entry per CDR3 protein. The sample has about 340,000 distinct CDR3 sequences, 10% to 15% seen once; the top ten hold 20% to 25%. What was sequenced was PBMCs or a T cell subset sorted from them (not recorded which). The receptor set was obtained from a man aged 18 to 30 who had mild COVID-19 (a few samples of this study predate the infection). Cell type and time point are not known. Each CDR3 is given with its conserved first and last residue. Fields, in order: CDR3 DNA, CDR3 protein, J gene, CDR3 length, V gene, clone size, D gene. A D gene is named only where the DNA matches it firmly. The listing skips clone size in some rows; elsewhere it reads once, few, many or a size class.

TGCGCCAGCAGCAGGGGACAGGGAGCGATCACAGATACGCAGTATTTT,CASSRGQGAITDTQYF,TRBJ2-3,16,TRBV5-1,few,TRBD1
TGTGCCAGCAGCTTAGGACAGGGGGCGCGAGAAGCTTTCTTT,CASSLGQGAREAFF,TRBJ1-1,14,TRBV7-2,.,TRBD1
TGTGCCAGCAGCCAAGATCTAGGGAGGCCAGAGACCCAGTACTTC,CASSQDLGRPETQYF,TRBJ2-5,15,TRBV14,few,.
TGTGCCAGTAGTTACGACAGGATTTATGAAAAACTGTTTTTT,CASSYDRIYEKLFF,TRBJ1-4,14,TRBV19,few,.
TGCAGTACAGGGGGGACCACAGATACGCAGTATTTT,CSTGGTTDTQYF,TRBJ2-3,12,TRBV20-1,.,TRBD1
TGTGCCAGCAGCCTTGGGCTGGGTGGGGCCAACGTCCTGACTTTC,CASSLGLGGANVLTF,TRBJ2-6,15,TRBV3-1,few,.
TGTGCCAGCAGTGAGGACAGGGCAAACTACGAGCAGTACTTC,CASSEDRANYEQYF,TRBJ2-7,14,TRBV6-5,few,TRBD1
TGTGCCAGCAATAATCCGGGACAGTGGCCTCGGCCCCTCCACTTT,CASNNPGQWPRPLHF,TRBJ1-6,15,TRBV7-4,few,TRBD1
TGCAGTGCTAGAGGGGGAAGGGCCACCGGGGAGCTGTTTTTT,CSARGGRATGELFF,TRBJ2-2,14,TRBV20-1,.,.
TGCGCCAGCAGCCACACCGTAGCGGGGGTCTTGTATTTT,CASSHTVAGVLYF,TRBJ2-3,13,TRBV4-1,many,TRBD2
TGTGCCAGTAGGGAAGCGAGCACAGATACGCAGTATTTT,CASREASTDTQYF,TRBJ2-3,13,TRBV19,.,.
TGTGCCAGCGCCTTAGGACCCCCTGGAAACACCATATATTTT,CASALGPPGNTIYF,TRBJ1-3,14,TRBV7-9,.,.
TGTGCCAGCAGCCGACTAGCGGGGGGAGGTGAGACCCAGTACTTC,CASSRLAGGGETQYF,TRBJ2-5,15,TRBV7-6,many,TRBD2
TGCGCCAGCAGCCCCAGACAGGCCTATGGCTACACCTTC,CASSPRQAYGYTF,TRBJ1-2,13,TRBV5-1,.,.
TGCAGCGTTGAAGATTGGGCAGGGGGAGATCAGCCCCAGCATTTT,CSVEDWAGGDQPQHF,TRBJ1-5,15,TRBV29-1,few,TRBD1
TGTGCCAGCGGAAGAGGGGTGGCCGGGGAGCTGTTTTTT,CASGRGVAGELFF,TRBJ2-2,13,TRBV12-3/TRBV12-4,many,.
TGTGCCAGCAGTTACTCGACGGGGGGCCCATACAATGAGCAGTTCTTC,CASSYSTGGPYNEQFF,TRBJ2-1,16,TRBV6-2/TRBV6-3,.,.
TGTGCCAGCAGTAAACCCGCGCTAGCGGGACAAGAGACCCAGTACTTC,CASSKPALAGQETQYF,TRBJ2-5,16,TRBV6-1,.,TRBD2
TGCAGTGCTAGAGCGGGATGGAACAATCAGCCCCAGCATTTT,CSARAGWNNQPQHF,TRBJ1-5,14,TRBV20-1,.,.
TGTGCCAGCAGAATTACCGGGACAGGCCCTACGACCCAGCATTTT,CASRITGTGPTTQHF,TRBJ1-5,15,TRBV6-2/TRBV6-3,few,TRBD1
TGTGCCAGCAGTCTCCCAGGGGGGATTAGGAAACTGTTTTTT,CASSLPGGIRKLFF,TRBJ1-4,14,TRBV28,.,TRBD1
TGTGCCAGCAGTTCGCGTCAGGGGGCGGCCTTCAATGAGCAGTTCTTC,CASSSRQGAAFNEQFF,TRBJ2-1,16,TRBV6-2/TRBV6-3,few,TRBD1
TGTGCCAGCAGTTCTCCCCTCGCGTTAGGGGCCAAAAACATTCAGTACTTC,CASSSPLALGAKNIQYF,TRBJ2-4,17,TRBV6-2/TRBV6-3,.,.
TGTGCCAGCAGTTTAATTGGTGGGGGCTACACCTTC,CASSLIGGGYTF,TRBJ1-2,12,TRBV12-3/TRBV12-4,.,.
TGTGCCATTTCCGTGGACGCAGATACGCAGTATTTT,CAISVDADTQYF,TRBJ2-3,12,TRBV10-3,few,.
TGCAGCGTCGGGTCGGTGGGGCTCCCAGATACGCAGTATTTT,CSVGSVGLPDTQYF,TRBJ2-3,14,TRBV29-1,few,.
TGCAGTGCCCAGCTAGCAAGTAGGGACAATGAGCAGTTCTTC,CSAQLASRDNEQFF,TRBJ2-1,14,TRBV20-1,.,.
TGTGCCAGCAGCCAAGAAAAGGGGCTACAGACCCAGTACTTC,CASSQEKGLQTQYF,TRBJ2-5,14,TRBV3-1,few,.
TGTGCCAGCAGCTTGGAATCACCCCGGGGAAAACTGTTTTTT,CASSLESPRGKLFF,TRBJ1-4,14,TRBV5-5,.,.
TGTGCCAGCAGTTTACCAGGGAGCACAGATACGCAGTATTTT,CASSLPGSTDTQYF,TRBJ2-3,14,TRBV12-3/TRBV12-4,many,.